The clone carrying this T cell receptor (beta chain) has a handful of counts. What it binds is unknown. As to time point: patch test 2, 6 weeks after DPC sensitization. The treatment: therapeutic diphenylcyclopropenone sensitization with weekly scalp DPC. The data stem from a study of human T cells and chemical hapten exposure. Study-wide context: Women made up most patients, who had alopecia areata, totalis or universalis. General observations from the study: TCRs at high frequency, those above 1 in 1000, did not change with DPC sensitization.

The CDR3 length is 16 residues. V lost 3 bases and J lost 0, with 18 bases in between. Germline loops: CDR1 DFQATT, CDR2 SNEGSKA (reference sequence). Individual cDNA molecules in this library carried unique molecular identifiers. TCRdb analysed the RACE reads with MiXCR anew, one entry per CDR3 protein. The data hold roughly 50,000 distinct CDR3 sequences, with around 10% observed a single time. Sequenced here: whole blood, sampled in connection with sensitization to the hapten diphenylcyclopropenone (DPC). The receptor comes from a woman in her forties or fifties with alopecia areata. Some clones in this sample may be carry-over from other donors' samples. The V and J genes are TRBV20-1 and TRBJ2-7; no clear D. The CDR3 nucleotides are TGCAGTGCTAGTTTTAACTCGGCGGCAAGCTCCTACGAGCAGTACTTC. Protein sequence: CSASFNSAASSYEQYF.